These 18 T cell receptor beta chains share one sample of origin, sequenced in a study of CD8 T cells in Susac syndrome. Random-hexamer reverse transcription was applied to 0.5 to 1 ug RNA. TCRdb processed the immunoSEQ multiplex PCR reads anew with MiXCR; each CDR3 protein has one entry. The table shows roughly 200,000 distinct CDR3 sequences, with roughly 94% occurring only once. The sequenced sample was CD4+ T cells from PBMCs. Receptors were obtained from a human donor with Susac syndrome.

This rearrangement joins TRBV7-2 to TRBJ2-3, with 9 bases identical to TRBD2. With 4 bases clipped from V and 0 bases from J, the junction kept 5 bases outside the gene matches. The CDR3 loop spans 16 amino acids. The germline CDR1 and CDR2 sequences are SGHTA and FQGNSA. As DNA, the CDR3 is TGTGCCAGCAGCTCTTTAGCGGGGGTTAGCACAGATACGCAGTATTTT. The encoded protein is CASSSLAGVSTDTQYF.

J is TRBJ2-5 and V is TRBV13; D gene unclear. The CDR3 is made up of 13 amino acids. The germline CDR1 and CDR2 sequences are PRHDT and FYEKMQ (reference sequence). The V and J ends lost 2 bases and 3 bases respectively, with 7 bases between them. CDR3: CASSLRGKETQYF. The CDR3 bases are TGTGCCAGCAGCTTAAGAGGTAAAGAGACCCAGTACTTC.

V usage is TRBV30 and J usage is TRBJ1-5; 8 bases line up with TRBD1. The ends lost 0 bases at V and 7 bases at J; junction bases unmatched: 5. Per the germline V gene, CDR1 is GTSNPN and CDR2 is SVGIG (reference sequence). The CDR3 sequence is 14 residues long. The CDR3 protein is CAWSVSGGDQPQHF. CDR3 nucleotides: TGTGCCTGGAGTGTTTCAGGGGGCGACCAGCCCCAGCATTTT.

This clonotype was seen just once. The J gene is TRBJ2-1, the V gene TRBV6-5, with D maybe TRBD2 (5 bases). CDR3 size: 15 residues. Trimming removed 6 bases from V and 4 bases from J, with 16 bases in between. CDR1 MNHEY and CDR2 SVGAGI come from the germline V gene. The CDR3 coding sequence is TGTGCCAGCAGCGCAACGGGGATGACATACAATGAGCAGTTCTTC. Translating it yields CASSATGMTYNEQFF.

The V gene is TRBV20-1, the J gene TRBJ1-5; possible D gene TRBD1, 5 bases. CDR3 size: 14 residues. V dropped 4 bases and J dropped 9 bases, with 19 bases sitting between them. CDR1 and CDR2 (germline): DFQATT, SNEGSKA (reference sequence). The CDR3 DNA sequence: TGCAGTGCTACACCGGGACGGGACGAGATGCCCCAGCATTTT. It yields the protein CSATPGRDEMPQHF.

The rearrangement links TRBV29-1 to TRBJ1-1; 8 bases fit TRBD1. The V and J ends lost 6 bases and 1 base, in that order; junction bases with no gene match: 4. CDR3 size: 13 residues. Germline V gives CDR1 SQVTM, CDR2 ANQGSEA. Written as DNA, the CDR3 is TGCAGCGTAACCGGACAGGGGAACACTGAAGCTTTCTTT. Encoded protein: CSVTGQGNTEAFF.

The rearrangement links TRBV28 to TRBJ2-7; weak D call: TRBD1 (6 bases). CDR1 is MDHEN, CDR2 SYDVKM, per germline. This CDR3 has 14 residues. Trimming pared 4 bases from V and 5 bases from J, leaving 15 bases between. The CDR3 protein is CASSYQSQGHEQYF. CDR3 sequence (DNA): TGTGCCAGCAGTTACCAGTCACAGGGCCACGAGCAGTACTTC.

The rearrangement joins TRBV27 to TRBJ1-1; unclear D gene. There are 16 residues in the CDR3. The V and J ends lost 1 base and 4 bases respectively, with 16 bases between them. Germline V gene data show CDR1 as MNHEY and CDR2 as SMNVEV (reference sequence). Here the CDR3 reads CASSLWAARSGTEAFF. For the CDR3, the DNA is TGTGCCAGCAGTTTATGGGCGGCGAGGTCGGGCACTGAAGCTTTCTTT.

The CDR3 reads CSAYTTGLADNEQFF. CDR3 DNA sequence: TGCAGTGCGTATACTACGGGACTAGCGGACAATGAGCAGTTCTTC. The chain is built from TRBV20-1 and TRBJ2-1; 11 bases are shared with TRBD2. The J segment lost 5 bases and the V segment lost 6 bases, leaving 9 bases of the junction unmatched. This CDR3 is built from 15 residues. In germline, CDR1 is DFQATT, CDR2 SNEGSKA (reference sequence).

V is TRBV6-6 and J is TRBJ2-1; 13 bases are a match to TRBD2. Germline-derived CDR1 and CDR2 are MNHNY and SVGAGI (reference sequence). The CDR3 is made up of 15 amino acids. V lost 5 bases to trimming and J lost 6 bases; unmatched junction nucleotides: 4. The CDR3 sequence is CASSNGLAGVNEQFF. The DNA for the CDR3 is TGTGCCAGCAGTAACGGACTAGCGGGAGTCAATGAGCAGTTCTTC.

The chain combines TRBV12-5 with TRBJ2-2; D is perhaps TRBD2 (5 bases). V was trimmed by 0 bases and J by 1 base, leaving 6 bases between them. Germline lookup yields CDR1 LGHNT and CDR2 FRNRAP. The CDR3 length is 15 residues. CDR3 nucleotide sequence: TGTGCTAGTGGTTTGGTACGGGGGAACACCGGGGAGCTGTTTTTT. It is translated as CASGLVRGNTGELFF.

In this sample, this clonotype turned up once. This chain uses TRBV12-3 or TRBV12-4 with TRBJ1-5; no clear D. Between the trimmed V and J ends, which lost 1 base and 1 base, there was a span of 11 bases. CDR3 size: 16 residues. Written as DNA, the CDR3 is TGTGCCAGCAGTTTAGGCCTTACCCACAGCAATCAGCCCCAGCATTTT. This codes for CASSLGLTHSNQPQHF.

The rearrangement links TRBV6-5 to TRBJ2-1; 10 nucleotides match TRBD1. The length of the CDR3 is 15 residues. V was pared by 7 bases and J by 3 bases, with 6 bases of the junction left unmatched. CDR1 MNHEY and CDR2 SVGAGI come from the germline V gene. DNA for the CDR3: TGTGCCAGCACCCTACGGACAGGGGGCTACAATGAGCAGTTCTTC. This translates into CASTLRTGGYNEQFF.

This clonotype appeared a single time. The chain couples TRBV2 to TRBJ2-5, with D maybe TRBD2 (5 bases). The CDR3 consists of 13 residues. V was shortened by 7 bases and J by 3 bases, with 12 bases between the two germline ends. Germline CDR1 is SNHLY and CDR2 is FYNNEI. The CDR3 loop reads CASNGVFEETQYF. Here the CDR3 DNA reads TGTGCCAGCAACGGGGTTTTCGAAGAGACCCAGTACTTC.

The CDR3 region has the DNA TGTGCCAGCAGTCCGGAGGGGGTGCGCGTCTATGGCTACACCTTC. It codes for CASSPEGVRVYGYTF. The V and J genes are TRBV2 and TRBJ1-2; possibly TRBD1 for D (6 bases). The CDR3 sequence is 15 residues long. Germline CDR1 is SNHLY and CDR2 is FYNNEI. V was pared by 5 bases and J by 4 bases, with 17 bases between.

This sequence joins TRBV11-2 and TRBJ2-1; TRBD2 matches 11 bases. Germline trimming cut 1 base from V and 7 bases from J; bases unmatched to any gene: 9. Germline V CDR1 and CDR2: SGHAT, FQNNGV. The length of the CDR3 is 17 residues. The CDR3: CASSLVVLAGGGNEQFF. For the CDR3, the DNA is TGTGCCAGCAGCTTAGTGGTGTTAGCGGGAGGGGGGAATGAGCAGTTCTTC.

The chain links TRBV7-9 to TRBJ1-1, with 7 bases aligning to TRBD1. Unmatched junction bases numbered 8, after V lost 5 bases and J lost 5 bases. Germline V lookup: CDR1 SEHNR, CDR2 FQNEAQ (reference sequence). The CDR3 contains 14 residues. CDR3 nucleotides: TGTGCCAGCAGCCCTACCAGGGGGGGAACTGAAGCTTTCTTT. This codes for CASSPTRGGTEAFF.

This sequence joins TRBV6-2 or TRBV6-3 and TRBJ1-1; the D is unclear. The CDR3 has 14 amino acids. V shed 0 bases and J shed 6 bases, with 11 bases lying between them. CDR1 MNHEY and CDR2 SVGEGT come from the germline V gene. The CDR3 bases are TGTGCCAGCAGTTACTCAATACCTTGGGCTGAAGCTTTCTTT. This encodes CASSYSIPWAEAFF.